The rows below give T cell receptor beta chains drawn from one sample of a study of blood T cell repertoires in COVID-19. The table came from immunoSEQ multiplex PCR; TCRdb's copy has only in-frame clones and leaves some out. The repertoire holds 180,000 or so clones, 75% to 90% seen once, with 6.5% to 10% in the top ten. Sequences were obtained from peripheral blood. The origin of the receptors is a woman aged 60-75 years with acute or convalescent COVID-19. Each CDR3 is given with its conserved first and last residue. The D gene is left open where the match is weak. Expanded clones are given a class, and other clones once, few, many or no size at all.

TRBD2,TRBJ2-2,.,TRBV7-3,TGTGCCAGCAGCTTACGCCCAGGGAGGGCTTCGAACACCGGGGAGCTGTTTTTT,CASSLRPGRASNTGELFF
.,TRBJ1-1,few,TRBV2,TGTGCCAGCAAATTACAGTTCATGAACACTGAAGCTTTCTTT,CASKLQFMNTEAFF
TRBD1,TRBJ1-1,few,TRBV9,TGTGCCAGCAGCGTAGGGCAGGGGGCGTGGGACACTGAAGCTTTCTTT,CASSVGQGAWDTEAFF
.,TRBJ2-3,.,TRBV5-4,TGTGCCAGCTCTGTCCTGGATACGCAGTATTTT,CASSVLDTQYF
TRBD1,TRBJ2-7,.,TRBV30,TGTGCCTGGAGTGTAGCCGGGACAGGGGCGTACGAGCAGTACTTC,CAWSVAGTGAYEQYF
TRBD1,TRBJ2-7,.,TRBV18,TGTGCCAGCTCACCTTTACCGGGACAGCACTACGAGCAGTACTTC,CASSPLPGQHYEQYF
.,TRBJ1-4,.,TRBV6-1,TGTGCCAGCAGTGAAGGTCACACATCCTCCGCAACTAATGAAAAACTGTTTTTT,CASSEGHTSSATNEKLFF
TRBD1,TRBJ1-5,.,TRBV28,TGTGCCAGCAGTTTTGGTTCAGGGGGGAGGAATCAGCCCCAGCATTTT,CASSFGSGGRNQPQHF
TRBD2,TRBJ2-2,once,TRBV6-5,TGTGCCAGCAGTTACTCGATTAGCGGGAGAACCGGGGAGCTGTTTTTT,CASSYSISGRTGELFF
.,TRBJ1-1,few,TRBV2,TGTGCCAGCAGTGACGGGGGTGTGAACACTGAAGCTTTCTTT,CASSDGGVNTEAFF
TRBD2,TRBJ2-1,.,TRBV5-8,TGTGCCAGCAGCTTGGCTGGGACTAGCGTATACAATGAGCAGTTCTTC,CASSLAGTSVYNEQFF
.,TRBJ2-3,.,TRBV7-6,TGTGCCAGCAGCTTAGTCCCTAGTAACCCAGATACGCAGTATTTT,CASSLVPSNPDTQYF
.,TRBJ1-1,.,TRBV21-1,TGTGCCAGCAGTAAAAAACGGGGGACAGCAACGAACACTGAAGCTTTCTTT,CASSKKRGTATNTEAFF
.,TRBJ2-3,few,TRBV3-1/TRBV3-2,TGTGCCAGCAGCCAGGACTACCCGGGACTCCAGCACACAGATACGCAGTATTTT,CASSQDYPGLQHTDTQYF
.,TRBJ2-1,.,TRBV5-1,TGCGCCAGCAGCTTGGAGGGACTGAACCTGAACAATGAGCAGTTCTTC,CASSLEGLNLNNEQFF
.,TRBJ2-3,.,TRBV18,TGTGCCAGCTCACGGGAGTCTGATACGCAGTATTTT,CASSRESDTQYF
.,TRBJ2-2,.,TRBV30,TGTGCCTGGAAGCGGATGGCGGGAACGAACACCGGGGAGCTGTTTTTT,CAWKRMAGTNTGELFF
.,TRBJ1-1,.,TRBV14,TGTGCCAGCAGCCACAGACAGATTAGAATGAACACTGAAGCTTTCTTT,CASSHRQIRMNTEAFF
.,TRBJ2-2,.,TRBV10-1,TGCGCCAGCAGTTTGTCTAGCGCTAACACCGGGGAGCTGTTTTTT,CASSLSSANTGELFF
.,TRBJ2-2,.,TRBV6-5,TGTGCCAGCAGTTCTCTTGACAGCACCGGGGAGCTGTTTTTT,CASSSLDSTGELFF
TRBD2,TRBJ2-4,.,TRBV5-1,TGCGCCAGCAGCTTGGCCGCCGGGACTAGCGGGAGGCTGAACATTCAGTACTTC,CASSLAAGTSGRLNIQYF
TRBD1,TRBJ1-3,.,TRBV2,TGTGCCAGCAGCCCAGACAGGGGATCTGGAAACACCATATATTTT,CASSPDRGSGNTIYF
TRBD2,TRBJ2-1,.,TRBV7-9,TGTGCCAGCAGCTTAGGGGTGCAAGCGGGAGGGAATGAGCAGTTCTTC,CASSLGVQAGGNEQFF
TRBD2,TRBJ2-1,.,TRBV3-1/TRBV3-2,TGTGCCAGCAGCTGGACTAGCGGAGAGTACAATGAGCAGTTCTTC,CASSWTSGEYNEQFF
.,TRBJ1-5,.,TRBV18,TGTGCCAGCTCCCCGGGCGGGGATAGCAATCAGCCCCAGCATTTT,CASSPGGDSNQPQHF
.,TRBJ1-1,few,TRBV18,TGTGCCAGCTCCAAAATTTGGGGCGAAGAAGCTTTCTTT,CASSKIWGEEAFF
.,TRBJ1-1,.,TRBV7-8,TGTGCCAGCAGCTTAGTCTTTGGGGCCGGGGGCACTGAAGCTTTCTTT,CASSLVFGAGGTEAFF
TRBD2,TRBJ2-4,.,TRBV20-1,TGCAGTGCTAGTAGACTAGCGGGACCGGACAAAAACATTCAGTACTTC,CSASRLAGPDKNIQYF
.,TRBJ2-3,.,TRBV3-1/TRBV3-2,TGTGCCAGCAGGGCTGACACAGATACGCAGTATTTT,CASRADTDTQYF
TRBD1,TRBJ2-7,.,TRBV7-6,TGTGCCAGCAGCTTAACTGGGGGACAGGGACGTTACGAGCAGTACTTC,CASSLTGGQGRYEQYF
.,TRBJ2-3,.,TRBV20-1,TGCAGTGCTAGTGTCGGGAGAGGAATAGATACGCAGTATTTT,CSASVGRGIDTQYF
.,TRBJ1-2,few,TRBV18,TGTGCCAGCTCACCACCCCGACTTAGCTATGGCTACACCTTC,CASSPPRLSYGYTF
TRBD2,TRBJ2-1,.,TRBV5-1,TGCGCCAGCAGCGGACAAGGGGTAGCGGGAAGCTCCTACAATGAGCAGTTCTTC,CASSGQGVAGSSYNEQFF
TRBD1,TRBJ2-2,.,TRBV3-1/TRBV3-2,TGTGCCAGCAGCCAAGATGCCTGGGGACAGATAACCCAAACTGAAACCGGGGAGCTGTTTTTT,CASSQDAWGQITQTETGELFF
TRBD1,TRBJ1-2,.,TRBV9,TGTGCCAGCAGCCCCGGGACAGAAAACTATGGCTACACCTTC,CASSPGTENYGYTF
TRBD2,TRBJ2-1,.,TRBV12-3/TRBV12-4,TGTGCCAGCAGTACAGCGGGAGGGCAGTTCTTC,CASSTAGGQFF
TRBD2,TRBJ2-1,.,TRBV9,TGTGCCAGCAGCATATCACCTGGACTAGCGGACAATGAGCAGTTCTTC,CASSISPGLADNEQFF
TRBD1,TRBJ1-2,.,TRBV6-5,TGTGCCAGCAAGGGACAGGCGGCGAACTATGGCTACACCTTC,CASKGQAANYGYTF
TRBD1,TRBJ1-2,.,TRBV30,TGTGCCTGGGGACAGGGGTATGGCTACACCTTC,CAWGQGYGYTF
.,TRBJ1-2,.,TRBV25-1,TGTGCCAGCAGTGAATGGGAAGGGGCCGGTGGCTACACCTTC,CASSEWEGAGGYTF
.,TRBJ1-2,.,TRBV6-5,TGTGCCAGCAGTTCTTCAGGAAACCTCTATGGCTACACCTTC,CASSSSGNLYGYTF
.,TRBJ2-5,.,TRBV2,TGTGCCAGCAGTCAGGGAAAGGAGACCCAGTACTTC,CASSQGKETQYF
.,TRBJ2-5,.,TRBV19,TGTGCCAGTAGTATTAGGCAGGGGAACGGAGAGACCCAGTACTTC,CASSIRQGNGETQYF
TRBD1,TRBJ1-2,few,TRBV9,TGTGCCAGCAGCGCCGGACAGGAGGGAGACTATGGCTACACCTTC,CASSAGQEGDYGYTF
.,TRBJ2-5,.,TRBV20-1,TGCAGTGCTAGGGCTGGTGAGACCCAGTACTTC,CSARAGETQYF
.,TRBJ1-2,.,TRBV12-3/TRBV12-4,TGTGCCAGCAGTTTTGACTCTAACTATGGCTACACCTTC,CASSFDSNYGYTF